These 22 T cell receptor beta chains came from one sample sequenced in a study of blood T cell repertoires in COVID-19. Data came from immunoSEQ multiplex PCR; TCRdb stores just in-frame clones and leaves some out. The sample shows about 89,000 clones, more than 70% of them seen only once. Input material: peripheral blood. Receptors originate from a man in his sixties with acute or convalescent COVID-19.

The V call is TRBV2, the J call TRBJ2-7; a weak D match, TRBD1 (6 bases). Between the trimmed V and J ends, which lost 4 bases and 2 bases, there was a span of 9 bases. The CDR3 extends over 13 amino acids. Germline V gene sequence: CDR1 SNHLY, CDR2 FYNNEI. The CDR3 coding sequence is TGTGCCAGCAGTGTACAGGGAACCTACGAGCAGTACTTC. Protein: CASSVQGTYEQYF.

The rearrangement uses TRBV5-1 and TRBJ2-1; 12 positions match TRBD2. The V gene end was trimmed by 2 bases and the J gene end by 7 bases; junction bases not matched to a gene: 1. This CDR3 comprises 14 residues. Germline assignment: CDR1 SGHRS and CDR2 YFSETQ. The CDR3 nucleotides are TGCGCCAGCAGCTTCGGACTAGCGGGGAATGAGCAGTTCTTC. Translated: CASSFGLAGNEQFF.

CDR3 nucleotide sequence: TGTGCCAGCACCCTGGGCAGGGGTGACACTGAAGCTTTCTTT. It yields the protein CASTLGRGDTEAFF. The chain carries TRBV11-2 and TRBJ1-1; maybe TRBD1 (6 bases). In germline, CDR1 is SGHAT, CDR2 FQNNGV. V was cut by 7 bases and J by 3 bases, with 15 bases left in between. CDR3 length: 14 residues.

As to this clone: The same CDR3 can be traced to other DNA sequences in this sample. The chain recombines TRBV4-1 with TRBJ2-7, with D unclear. With 1 base removed from V and 4 bases from J, the gap between germline ends came to 14 bases. The CDR3 is made up of 15 amino acids. Germline CDR1 reads MGHRA; CDR2 reads YSYEKL. For the CDR3, the DNA is TGCGCCAGCAGCCAAGTGCTCTTGGGCCATTACGAGCAGTACTTC. Amino acid sequence: CASSQVLLGHYEQYF.

The V call is TRBV7-6, the J call TRBJ1-1; 11 bases map to TRBD1. Trimming took 1 base from V and 0 from J; bases not matched to a gene: 4. Germline V CDR1 and CDR2: SGHVS, FNYEAQ. The CDR3 consists of 17 residues. The CDR3 here is CASSLGTGGLMNTEAFF. The DNA for the CDR3 is TGTGCCAGCAGCTTAGGGACAGGGGGCTTGATGAACACTGAAGCTTTCTTT.

This sequence joins TRBV6-1 and TRBJ2-2, with 10 bases fitting TRBD1. V dropped 5 bases and J dropped 5; count of bases not matched to a gene: 8. CDR1 and CDR2 from the germline V gene are MNHNS and SASEGT. The CDR3 extends over 16 amino acids. For the CDR3, the DNA is TGTGCCAGCAGTAAAGACAGGGGGCTAGGTACCGGGGAGCTGTTTTTT. Translated: CASSKDRGLGTGELFF.

Turning to this clone: A read error may account for a junction end that differs from germline. The chain employs TRBV28 and TRBJ2-3; 7 bases map to TRBD1. CDR1 and CDR2 (germline): MDHEN, SYDVKM. The CDR3 runs to 14 residues. The CDR3 nucleotides are TGTGCCAGCAGGAAAGGGACAGCGACAGGTACGCAGTATTTT. Protein product: CASRKGTATGTQYF. The full variable domain, with the rest looked up from reference TRBV28 and TRBJ2-3, is DVKVTQSSRYLVKRTGEKVFLECVQDMDHENMFWYRQDPGLGLRLIYFSYDVKMKEKGDIPEGYSVSREKKERFSLILESASTNQTSMYLCASRKGTATGTQYFGPGTRLTVL.

This rearrangement joins TRBV5-1 to TRBJ1-2; unclear D gene. Germline assignment: CDR1 SGHRS and CDR2 YFSETQ. Trimming took 0 bases from V and 5 from J, leaving 11 bases between them. This CDR3 has 14 amino acids. The chain's CDR3 is CASSLGGSEYGYTF. The DNA for the CDR3 is TGCGCCAGCAGCTTGGGAGGATCTGAGTATGGCTACACCTTC.

The chain recombines TRBV6-5 with TRBJ2-2, with 7 bases that match TRBD2. Germline V gene data show CDR1 as MNHEY and CDR2 as SVGAGI. This CDR3 comprises 16 residues. J was trimmed by 1 base and V by 4 bases; bases with no gene match: 6. Here the CDR3 reads CASSFLLAKNTGELFF. DNA of the CDR3: TGTGCCAGCAGTTTCCTACTAGCGAAGAACACCGGGGAGCTGTTTTTT.

The chain combines TRBV27 with TRBJ2-7, with D maybe TRBD1 (5 bases). V dropped 2 bases and J dropped 2 bases, with 13 bases sitting between them. CDR3 length: 15 residues. From germline, CDR1 is MNHEY and CDR2 SMNVEV (reference sequence). The CDR3 sequence is CASSLGKGPTYEQYF. Here the CDR3 DNA reads TGTGCCAGCAGTTTAGGAAAGGGGCCAACCTACGAGCAGTACTTC.

This sequence joins TRBV5-1 and TRBJ1-4; the D gene is possibly TRBD1 (6 bases). Per the germline V gene, CDR1 is SGHRS and CDR2 is YFSETQ. V lost 1 base, J lost 5 bases, and 12 bases lay in between. The CDR3 contains 15 residues. CDR3 amino acids: CASSLSGGANEKLFF. The CDR3 DNA follows: TGCGCCAGCAGCTTGAGCGGGGGCGCCAATGAAAAACTGTTTTTT.

This rearrangement joins TRBV4-2 to TRBJ1-2; TRBD1 might be the D (5 bases). CDR1 and CDR2 (germline): LGHNA, YNFKEQ. There are 14 residues in the CDR3. The V and J ends lost 1 base and 2 bases respectively, with 8 bases between them. The CDR3 nucleotides are TGTGCCAGCAGCCAAGTTAAGGGGAACTATGGCTACACCTTC. This gives the protein CASSQVKGNYGYTF.

The chain recombines TRBV15 with TRBJ2-2; 13 bases match TRBD2. Trimming cost V 9 bases and J 5 bases; bases outside gene matches: 9. The CDR3 has 16 amino acids. The V gene's germline CDR1 is LNHNV and CDR2 YYDKDF (reference sequence). In nucleotides, the CDR3 is TGTGCCACTACCGGGACTAGCGGGAAGAGTACCGGGGAGCTGTTTTTT. Translating gives CATTGTSGKSTGELFF.

This chain connects TRBV18 to TRBJ2-2; weak D call: TRBD2 (6 bases). Germline lookup yields CDR1 KGHSH and CDR2 LQKENI. V lost 2 bases, J lost 0 bases, and 10 bases lay in between. The CDR3 spans 16 residues. The CDR3 spells CASSPRPGANTGELFF. The CDR3 DNA is TGTGCCAGCTCACCAAGGCCGGGGGCGAACACCGGGGAGCTGTTTTTT.

The rearrangement uses TRBV27 and TRBJ2-1; D gene uncertain. V lost 4 bases, J lost 8 bases, and 12 bases lay in between. CDR3 length: 13 residues. The germline V gene encodes CDR1 MNHEY and CDR2 SMNVEV (reference sequence). CDR3 DNA sequence: TGTGCCAGCAGTTATCAGAAGTACCATGAGCAGTTCTTC. Protein: CASSYQKYHEQFF.

This chain uses TRBV18 with TRBJ2-3; D is perhaps TRBD2 (6 bases). Between the trimmed V and J ends, which lost 4 bases and 2 bases, there was a span of 10 bases. Germline CDR1 reads KGHSH; CDR2 reads LQKENI. The CDR3 sequence is 14 residues long. The CDR3 spells CASSRTSPTDTQYF. CDR3 nucleotides: TGTGCCAGCTCACGTACTAGCCCCACAGATACGCAGTATTTT.

The table lists this clone with a count of one. The chain is built from TRBV29-1 and TRBJ2-2; no definite D call. Trimming cost V 3 bases and J 6 bases, with 2 bases left between them. The germline V gene has CDR1 SQVTM and CDR2 ANQGSEA. The CDR3 consists of 10 residues. The CDR3 DNA reads as TGCAGCGTTGACGCCGGGGAGCTGTTTTTT. This encodes CSVDAGELFF.

This chain links TRBV4-1 with TRBJ1-4; 9 nucleotides align to TRBD1. The CDR3 totals 15 residues. V shed 3 bases and J 4 bases; nucleotides not matched to a gene: 3. CDR1 and CDR2 from the germline V gene are MGHRA and YSYEKL. The CDR3 coding sequence is TGCGCCAGCAGCCAGGGACAGGGAGTTAATGAAAAACTGTTTTTT. Translated, it gives CASSQGQGVNEKLFF.

The count of this clone is one. The genes are TRBV7-8 and TRBJ2-7, with TRBD1 identical over 9 bases. From germline, CDR1 is SGHVS and CDR2 FQNEAQ. Germline trimming cut 1 base from V and 7 bases from J; bases unmatched to any gene: 5. The CDR3 runs 14 residues. The CDR3 region is CASSLGDRVGEQYF. The CDR3 coding sequence is TGTGCCAGCAGCTTAGGGGACAGGGTAGGAGAGCAGTACTTC.

The rearrangement joins TRBV6-5 to TRBJ2-7; possible D gene TRBD2, 5 bases. Germline CDR1 reads MNHEY; CDR2 reads SVGAGI. The CDR3 has 14 amino acids. The germline V and J ends were trimmed by 5 bases and 1 base, with 12 bases remaining between them. The CDR3 spells CASSSNRDSYEQYF. The CDR3 coding sequence is TGTGCCAGCAGTAGTAATCGGGATTCCTACGAGCAGTACTTC.

This chain uses TRBV24-1 with TRBJ1-1; D perhaps matches TRBD1 (6 bases). V was shortened by 3 bases and J by 10 bases, with 20 bases between the two germline ends. Germline loops: CDR1 KGHDR, CDR2 SFDVKD. The CDR3 length is 15 residues. CDR3 sequence (DNA): TGTGCCACCAGTGATCTGGCCCAGGGGTCGAGTGGAGCTTTCTTT. Protein sequence: CATSDLAQGSSGAFF.

The J gene is TRBJ2-2, the V gene TRBV5-1; D possibly corresponds to TRBD2 (6 bases). This CDR3 has 13 residues. V lost 4 bases, J lost 6 bases, and 10 bases lay in between. CDR1 and CDR2 (germline): SGHRS, YFSETQ. CDR3 protein: CASSDQRAGELFF. The CDR3 DNA follows: TGCGCCAGCAGCGACCAGCGGGCCGGGGAGCTGTTTTTT.